Listed below are T cell receptor beta chains from one sample, sequenced in a study of cytomegalovirus exposure and HLA in healthy donors. Repertoires were generated with immunoSEQ multiplex PCR, while TCRdb's copy carries only in-frame clones and drops some. The repertoire holds about 140,000 clones, with 78% as singletons. Specimen: PBMCs. These receptors all come from a male donor in good health and CMV-seronegative. CDR3s leave out the opening cysteine and the closing phenylalanine or tryptophan.

J gene: TRBJ2-3; V gene: TRBV7-6; CDR3 length: 9; CDR3 protein: ASSLGQEQY
J gene: TRBJ2-7; V gene: TRBV19; CDR3 length: 12; CDR3 protein: ASSIRQGAGEQY
J gene: TRBJ2-1; V gene: TRBV19; CDR3 length: 14; CDR3 protein: ASSPGQGPPYNEQF
J gene: TRBJ1-1; V gene: TRBV5-1; CDR3 length: 12; CDR3 protein: ASSLEIGSTEAF
J gene: TRBJ1-1; V gene: TRBV9; CDR3 length: 12; CDR3 protein: ASSVEGGRTEAF
J gene: TRBJ2-1; V gene: TRBV4-1; CDR3 length: 13; CDR3 protein: ASSQLGGGLNEQF
J gene: TRBJ1-5; V gene: TRBV6-6; CDR3 length: 13; CDR3 protein: ASIGRTQSNQPQH
J gene: TRBJ2-3; V gene: TRBV30; CDR3 length: 15; CDR3 protein: AWSVSGTGLGTDTQY
J gene: TRBJ2-3; V gene: TRBV6-5; CDR3 length: 13; CDR3 protein: ASSTPGGSTDTQY
J gene: TRBJ2-3; V gene: TRBV7-3; CDR3 length: 14; CDR3 protein: ASSLIASGSLDTQY
J gene: TRBJ2-7; V gene: TRBV18; CDR3 length: 14; CDR3 protein: ASSSRDRVMNNEQY
J gene: TRBJ2-2; V gene: TRBV18; CDR3 length: 12; CDR3 protein: ASSPVQGAGELF
J gene: TRBJ2-5; V gene: TRBV5-1; CDR3 length: 11; CDR3 protein: ASCWGGGETQY
J gene: TRBJ1-1; V gene: TRBV29-1; CDR3 length: 11; CDR3 protein: SARTGGNTEAF
J gene: TRBJ1-2; V gene: TRBV19; CDR3 length: 16; CDR3 protein: ASSIPGPGHLSWNGYT
J gene: TRBJ2-7; V gene: TRBV7-3; CDR3 length: 13; CDR3 protein: ASSLSGGLSYEQY
J gene: TRBJ1-5; V gene: TRBV6-6; CDR3 length: 14; CDR3 protein: ASSYHQGVLWQPQH
J gene: TRBJ2-7; V gene: TRBV7-6; CDR3 length: 16; CDR3 protein: ASSLVAEGQGLSYEQY
J gene: TRBJ1-1; V gene: TRBV9; CDR3 length: 12; CDR3 protein: ASSVALRGTEAF
J gene: TRBJ2-6; V gene: TRBV5-8; CDR3 length: 16; CDR3 protein: ASSLGGGRYSGANVLT
J gene: TRBJ2-1; V gene: TRBV5-4; CDR3 length: 13; CDR3 protein: ASSSQGGRSNEQF
J gene: TRBJ2-2; V gene: TRBV30; CDR3 length: 13; CDR3 protein: AWSVLLANTGELF
J gene: TRBJ1-6; V gene: TRBV5-6; CDR3 length: 12; CDR3 protein: ASTLERGNSPLH
J gene: TRBJ1-1; V gene: TRBV2; CDR3 length: 10; CDR3 protein: ASSAETGVAF
J gene: TRBJ2-5; V gene: TRBV5-8; CDR3 length: 14; CDR3 protein: ASSFTSATVKETQY